Shown below are 22 T cell receptor beta chains from a single sample sequenced in a study of cytomegalovirus exposure and HLA in healthy donors. The PCR was carried out with 60 Vbeta primers and 13 Jbeta primers. Using immunoSEQ multiplex PCR, the repertoire was profiled, and TCRdb retains in-frame clones only, with some absent. This sample has fewer than 150,000 clones, with 70% to 85% found just once. Sequenced material: PBMCs. The receptors come from a man between 40 and 49 years old in good health and CMV-seropositive.

The chain combines TRBV9 with TRBJ2-7; no clear D. The CDR3 is 13 residues long. Trimming removed 0 bases from V and 3 bases from J, with 7 bases in between. Looked up from germline, CDR1 is SGDLS and CDR2 is YYNGEE. In DNA form, the CDR3 reads TGTGCCAGCAGCGTAGCCCCCCGCTACGAGCAGTACTTC. This codes for CASSVAPRYEQYF.

The rearrangement joins TRBV2 to TRBJ2-7, with a tentative D call TRBD2 (5 bases). The CDR3 runs 13 residues. Germline-derived CDR1 and CDR2 are SNHLY and FYNNEI. V was clipped by 7 bases and J by 1 base, with 11 bases between them. Here the CDR3 reads CASMGGPSYEQYF. The CDR3 DNA follows: TGTGCCAGCATGGGCGGGCCTTCCTACGAGCAGTACTTC.

The chain uses TRBV18 and TRBJ1-3; 7 bases are a match to TRBD1. V was pared by 4 bases and J by 8 bases, with 11 bases of the junction left unmatched. CDR1 is KGHSH, CDR2 LQKENI, per germline. This CDR3 is 15 amino acids long. The CDR3 sequence is CASSLHGTAGDTIYF. In nucleotides, the CDR3 is TGTGCCAGCTCACTCCACGGGACAGCTGGGGACACCATATATTTT.

This clone was seen more than once but under ten times. The V gene is TRBV6-1, the J gene TRBJ2-2; D unresolved. The CDR3 is made up of 14 amino acids. Germline-derived CDR1 and CDR2 are MNHNS and SASEGT. The V gene lost 5 bases and the J gene lost 1 base, with 8 bases spanning the gap. The CDR3 region is CASSPAWNTGELFF. In nucleotides, the CDR3 is TGTGCCAGCAGTCCCGCGTGGAACACCGGGGAGCTGTTTTTT.

Points on this clone: Sequence at one end of the junction differs from germline and may be a read error. This chain uses TRBV7-9 with TRBJ1-1; possible D gene TRBD1, 5 bases. CDR3 length: 12 residues. From germline, CDR1 is SEHNR and CDR2 FQNEAQ (reference sequence). CDR3 protein: CSSSPGFTEAFF. The CDR3 nucleotides read TGTTCCAGCAGCCCAGGGTTCACTGAAGCTTTCTTT.

This clone was picked up one time. The CDR3 bases are TGTGCCAGCAGCTTGGAGGGACTCCACTCCTACGAGCAGTACTTC. It specifies CASSLEGLHSYEQYF. This chain connects TRBV5-4 to TRBJ2-7; D may be TRBD2 (6 bases). The CDR3 extends over 15 amino acids. V lost 0 bases and J lost 0, with 10 bases in between. Per germline, CDR1 SGHNT and CDR2 YYREEE (reference sequence).

This chain joins TRBV19 and TRBJ1-5, with 7 nucleotides matching TRBD1. CDR3 size: 15 residues. The ends lost 5 bases at V and 4 bases at J; junction bases unmatched: 8. Looked up from germline, CDR1 is LNHDA and CDR2 is SQIVND (reference sequence). Here the CDR3 DNA reads TGTGCCAGTAGTGTATCACAGGGGCCGAATCAGCCCCAGCATTTT. This translates into CASSVSQGPNQPQHF.

This rearrangement joins TRBV10-3 to TRBJ2-7, with 10 bases lining up with TRBD2. Per the germline V gene, CDR1 is ENHRY and CDR2 is SYGVKD. The V and J ends lost 11 bases and 3 bases, in that order; junction bases with no gene match: 7. The CDR3 is 13 residues long. CDR3 DNA: TGTGCCTCACTGGTAGCGGGAGGCTACGAGCAGTACTTC. It translates to CASLVAGGYEQYF.

CDR3 coding DNA: TGTGCCGCCCAACCCTGGACTAGCGGGAGGTATTCCTACAATGAGCAGTTCTTC. Encoded protein: CAAQPWTSGRYSYNEQFF. V usage is TRBV10-3 and J usage is TRBJ2-1, with 14 positions matching TRBD2. V gave up 11 bases and J gave up 1 base; unmatched junction bases: 13. This CDR3 region has 18 residues. Looked up from germline, CDR1 is ENHRY and CDR2 is SYGVKD.

The chain has TRBV6-5 and TRBJ2-5; tentatively, D is TRBD2 (5 bases). CDR1 and CDR2 from the germline V gene are MNHEY and SVGAGI. This CDR3 spans 14 amino acids. With 5 bases removed from V and 5 bases from J, the gap between germline ends came to 15 bases. This CDR3 reads CASSVKGRGETQYF. CDR3 DNA sequence: TGTGCCAGCAGTGTTAAGGGCCGCGGGGAGACCCAGTACTTC.

The gene calls are TRBV5-8 and TRBJ2-7; 8 bases match TRBD1. The germline V gene encodes CDR1 SGHTS and CDR2 YDEGEE. The junction had 5 bases not matched to a gene; V was cut back by 0 bases and J by 3 bases. The CDR3 is made up of 15 amino acids. CDR3 DNA sequence: TGTGCCAGCAGCTTGGCCGGGACAGGAATCTACGAGCAGTACTTC. Its translation: CASSLAGTGIYEQYF.

As to this clone: Germline is not matched at one junction end, which may reflect a read error. This chain links TRBV5-1 with TRBJ2-2; D not certain. The length of the CDR3 is 15 residues. Germline CDR1 reads SGHRS; CDR2 reads YFSETQ. This CDR3 reads CASSLDRSNTRELFF. In DNA, the CDR3 is TGCGCCAGCAGCTTGGACAGATCGAACACCAGGGAGCTGTTTTTT.

CDR3 in amino acids: CASSTAQGARSLNEQFF. CDR3 nucleotide sequence: TGTGCCAGCAGCACCGCTCAGGGGGCCCGTTCCCTCAATGAGCAGTTCTTC. The chain couples TRBV11-2 to TRBJ2-1, with 8 bases that match TRBD1. The CDR3 has 17 amino acids. Germline lookup yields CDR1 SGHAT and CDR2 FQNNGV. Unmatched junction bases numbered 15, after V lost 5 bases and J lost 6 bases.

This clone was counted a few times. The genes are TRBV5-4 and TRBJ1-5, with 8 bases lining up with TRBD1. The germline V gene has CDR1 SGHNT and CDR2 YYREEE (reference sequence). CDR3 length: 13 residues. V was clipped by 4 bases and J by 6 bases; unmatched bases: 3. CDR3 amino acids: CASSTGQGQPQHF. CDR3 DNA: TGTGCCAGCAGCACCGGACAGGGTCAGCCCCAGCATTTT.

The chain is built from TRBV7-9 and TRBJ1-5; D ambiguous. Trimming shortened V by 5 bases and J by 3 bases, and 20 bases separated the two germline ends. The CDR3 is 17 amino acids. The germline V gene encodes CDR1 SEHNR and CDR2 FQNEAQ (reference sequence). The CDR3 protein is CASSPLTEGKDNQPQHF. Here the CDR3 DNA reads TGTGCCAGCAGCCCCTTAACGGAGGGAAAGGACAATCAGCCCCAGCATTTT.

This clone occurred a few times. V usage is TRBV19 and J usage is TRBJ2-1; possible D gene TRBD2, 5 bases. The CDR3 contains 15 residues. Germline loops: CDR1 LNHDA, CDR2 SQIVND (reference sequence). V lost 1 base to trimming and J lost 7 bases, with 14 bases between them. The CDR3 DNA reads as TGTGCCAGTAGTATAGGGCCCCTTGAGGGAAATGAGCAGTTCTTC. Translating gives CASSIGPLEGNEQFF.

The rearrangement links TRBV2 to TRBJ1-1; possible D gene TRBD1, 6 bases. This CDR3 region has 14 residues. V was pared by 5 bases and J by 2 bases, with 12 bases between. Germline V gene data show CDR1 as SNHLY and CDR2 as FYNNEI. Here the CDR3 reads CASSPNRDNTEAFF. The CDR3 DNA sequence: TGTGCCAGCAGTCCAAACAGGGATAACACTGAAGCTTTCTTT.

This rearrangement joins TRBV27 to TRBJ2-7; maybe TRBD2 (5 bases). Germline V lookup: CDR1 MNHEY, CDR2 SMNVEV (reference sequence). Deletions cut 5 bases from V and 3 bases from J, with 11 bases between. This CDR3 spans 13 amino acids. The CDR3 loop is CASSLGEFYEQYF. The CDR3 DNA is TGTGCCAGCAGTCTTGGGGAGTTCTACGAGCAGTACTTC.

CDR3 bases: TGTGCCAGTACCCTGGGGCCAGCTTACGAGCAGTACTTC. This encodes CASTLGPAYEQYF. This sequence joins TRBV19 and TRBJ2-7; tentative D call: TRBD1 (5 bases). The CDR3 extends over 13 amino acids. CDR1 LNHDA and CDR2 SQIVND come from the germline V gene (reference sequence). V was shortened by 7 bases and J by 4 bases, with 14 bases between the two germline ends.

This clone turned up a few times. The chain uses TRBV6-5 and TRBJ2-3; 8 bases agree with TRBD1. CDR1 MNHEY and CDR2 SVGAGI come from the germline V gene. Trimming at V came to 2 bases and at J to 2 bases, leaving 3 bases not matched to a gene. The CDR3 runs 15 residues. The CDR3 DNA follows: TGTGCCAGCAGTTACGGGCAGGGGGCCACAGATACGCAGTATTTT. Translating gives CASSYGQGATDTQYF.

The chain has TRBV28 and TRBJ2-7; perhaps TRBD2 as D (6 bases). The CDR3 is 15 amino acids. Germline V gives CDR1 MDHEN, CDR2 SYDVKM. Trimming took off 7 bases at V and 0 bases at J, with 16 bases between the two ends. CDR3 bases: TGTGCCAGCACCGCCCTCCGGCGGGGCTCCTACGAGCAGTACTTC. Translated, it gives CASTALRRGSYEQYF.

V and J are TRBV7-9 and TRBJ1-4; perhaps TRBD1 as D (6 bases). Germline V gene data show CDR1 as SEHNR and CDR2 as FQNEAQ (reference sequence). Trimming took 6 bases from V and 6 from J, leaving 20 bases between them. CDR3 length: 16 amino acids. CDR3 sequence: CASRDMVGGRDEKLFF. The CDR3 bases are TGTGCCAGCAGAGATATGGTTGGGGGCAGGGATGAAAAACTGTTTTTT.